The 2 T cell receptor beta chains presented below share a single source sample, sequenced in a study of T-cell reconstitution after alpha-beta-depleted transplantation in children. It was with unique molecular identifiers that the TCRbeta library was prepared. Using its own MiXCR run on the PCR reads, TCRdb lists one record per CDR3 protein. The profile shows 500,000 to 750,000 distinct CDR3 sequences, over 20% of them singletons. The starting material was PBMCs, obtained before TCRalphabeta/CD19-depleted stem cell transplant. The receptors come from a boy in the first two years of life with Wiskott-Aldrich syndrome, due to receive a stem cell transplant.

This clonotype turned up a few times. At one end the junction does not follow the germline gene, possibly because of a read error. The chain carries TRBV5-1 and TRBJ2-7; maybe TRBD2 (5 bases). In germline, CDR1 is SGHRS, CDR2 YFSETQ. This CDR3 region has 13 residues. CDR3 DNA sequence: TGTGCCAGCAGCTTAGGATCGGGGTTCGAGCAGTACTTC. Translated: CASSLGSGFEQYF.

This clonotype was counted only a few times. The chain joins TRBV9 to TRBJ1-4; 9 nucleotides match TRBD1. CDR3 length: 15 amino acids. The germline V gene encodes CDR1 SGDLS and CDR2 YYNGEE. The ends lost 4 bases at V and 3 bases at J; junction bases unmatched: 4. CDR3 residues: CASSLQGAPNEKLFF. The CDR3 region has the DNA TGTGCCAGCAGCCTACAGGGGGCTCCTAATGAAAAACTGTTTTTT.